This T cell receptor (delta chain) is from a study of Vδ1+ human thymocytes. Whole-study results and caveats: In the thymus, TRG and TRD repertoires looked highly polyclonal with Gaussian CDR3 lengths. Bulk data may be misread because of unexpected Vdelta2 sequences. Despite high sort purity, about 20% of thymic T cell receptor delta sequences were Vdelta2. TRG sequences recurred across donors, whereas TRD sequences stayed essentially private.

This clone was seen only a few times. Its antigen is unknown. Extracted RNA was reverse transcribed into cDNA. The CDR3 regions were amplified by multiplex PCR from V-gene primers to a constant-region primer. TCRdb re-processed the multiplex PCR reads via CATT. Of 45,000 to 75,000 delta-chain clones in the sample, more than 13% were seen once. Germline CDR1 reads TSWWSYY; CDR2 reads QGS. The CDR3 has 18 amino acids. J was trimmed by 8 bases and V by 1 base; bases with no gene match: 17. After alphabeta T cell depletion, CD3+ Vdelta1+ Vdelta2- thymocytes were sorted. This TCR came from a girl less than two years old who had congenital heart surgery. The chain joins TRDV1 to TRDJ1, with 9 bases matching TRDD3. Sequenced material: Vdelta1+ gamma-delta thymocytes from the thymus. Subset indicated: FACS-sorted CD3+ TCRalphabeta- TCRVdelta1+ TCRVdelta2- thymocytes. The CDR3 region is CALGEQPQLGDQPSKLIF. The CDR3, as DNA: TGTGCTCTTGGGGAACAACCACAACTGGGGGACCAACCTTCCAAACTCATCTTT.